Listed here is a single T cell receptor beta chain. Its antigen is as yet unknown. Germline lookup yields CDR1 LGHDT and CDR2 YNNKEL (reference sequence). The V and J ends lost 8 bases and 6 bases respectively, with 19 bases between them. The CDR3 extends over 14 amino acids. The sample comes from a study of T cell repertoires in cytomegalovirus infection. Overall study context: It was recently identified HLA-C-restricted and well-studied HLA-B-restricted CMV epitopes that the study used. Signatures in public TCR beta sequences pointed to both CMV infection and matching HLA type. Whole-study findings and limits: What dominated the ex vivo response were HLA-C-restricted CMV-specific TCR beta clonotypes.

TCRdb reprocessed the reads with MiXCR, giving one entry per CDR3 protein. Of about 340,000 distinct CDR3 sequences in the sample, roughly 28% were seen once. The starting material was cultured PBMCs, obtained from culture after CMV antigen stimulation. The rearrangement uses TRBV3-1 and TRBJ1-1, with D perhaps matching TRBD1 (6 bases). The sequence was collected from a human donor in good health (CMV status not recorded). Some clones in this sample may be carry-over from other donors' samples. The CDR3 protein is CASGARTESSEAFF. CDR3 coding DNA: TGTGCCAGCGGCGCACGGACAGAGTCTTCTGAAGCTTTCTTT.